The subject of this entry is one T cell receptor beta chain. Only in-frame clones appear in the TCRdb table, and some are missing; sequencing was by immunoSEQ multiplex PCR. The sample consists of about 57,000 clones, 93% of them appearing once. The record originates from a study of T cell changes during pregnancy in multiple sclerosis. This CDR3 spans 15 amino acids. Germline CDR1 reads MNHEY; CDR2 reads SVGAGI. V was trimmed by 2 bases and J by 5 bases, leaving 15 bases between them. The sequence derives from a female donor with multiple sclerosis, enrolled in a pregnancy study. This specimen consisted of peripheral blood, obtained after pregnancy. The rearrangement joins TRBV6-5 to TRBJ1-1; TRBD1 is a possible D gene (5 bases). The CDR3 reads CASSYEGGVGTEAFF. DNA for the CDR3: TGTGCCAGCAGTTACGAGGGAGGGGTAGGGACTGAAGCTTTCTTT.